The 10 T cell receptor beta chains in this list originate from one sample, sequenced in a study of T cells expressing NK-cell markers. TCRdb derives one entry per CDR3 protein from the 5' RACE reads, leaving out DNA. The repertoire table contains 500,000 to 700,000 distinct CDR3 sequences. The sequenced sample consisted of blood T cells: a sorted CD56 or NKG2C T cell subset, CD4+ or CD8+ T cells, or bulk PBMC T cells (not recorded which). Receptor source: a man between 18 and 35 years old in good health.

J is TRBJ2-2 and V is TRBV29-1. Germline CDR1 is SQVTM and CDR2 is ANQGSEA. This CDR3 comprises 15 residues. CDR3 sequence: CSVELNDRYTGELFF.

The chain employs TRBV7-9 and TRBJ2-7; TCRdb calls TRBD1, which cannot be checked without DNA. CDR1 SEHNR and CDR2 FQNEAQ come from the germline V gene (reference sequence). The CDR3 length is 15 residues. The CDR3 loop is CASSFEQGVNYEQYF.

This sequence joins TRBV14 and TRBJ2-1; TCRdb's assignment of TRBD2 cannot be checked, as there is no DNA. CDR3 length equals 17 residues. In germline, CDR1 is SGHDN, CDR2 FVKESK. The CDR3 sequence is CASSLRLAGYSYNEQFF.

V is TRBV29-1 and J is TRBJ1-4; without DNA, the TCRdb call of TRBD1 cannot be checked. The CDR3 is 12 residues long. CDR1 SQVTM and CDR2 ANQGSEA come from the germline V gene. CDR3 sequence reads: CSGTGVNEKLFF.

The V gene is TRBV27, the J gene TRBJ2-1; TCRdb reports TRBD1, a call that lacks DNA to check it against. CDR3 length equals 15 residues. Germline CDR1 is MNHEY and CDR2 is SMNVEV (reference sequence). The CDR3 here is CASSLGTRSYNEQFF.

The chain uses TRBV6-5 and TRBJ2-7. The germline V gene encodes CDR1 MNHEY and CDR2 SVGAGI. The CDR3 loop spans 14 amino acids. The CDR3: CASSYDHLTYEQYF.

The chain combines TRBV12-3 or TRBV12-4 with TRBJ2-5; TCRdb outputs TRBD1, but without DNA this stays unchecked. The CDR3 consists of 15 residues. This CDR3 reads CASSSKEGQQETQYF.

V usage is TRBV6-2 or TRBV6-3 and J usage is TRBJ2-2; the TCRdb call, TRBD2, lacks DNA for checking. The CDR3 has 16 amino acids. Per the germline V gene, CDR1 is MNHEY and CDR2 is SVGEGT. The CDR3 loop is CASSSFSGLATGELFF.

The chain joins TRBV7-8 to TRBJ2-3; with no DNA, the TCRdb D assignment of TRBD2 cannot be verified. The CDR3 runs to 17 residues. Germline CDR1 is SGHVS and CDR2 is FQNEAQ. The CDR3 sequence: CASSSRGTSGSRDTQYF. Full variable domain (rest looked up from reference TRBV7-8 and TRBJ2-3): GAGVSQSPRYKVAKRGQDVALRCDPISGHVSLFWYQQALGQGPEFLTYFQNEAQLDKSGLPSDRFFAERPEGSVSTLKIQRTQQEDSAVYLCASSSRGTSGSRDTQYFGPGTRLTVL.

This chain joins TRBV5-1 and TRBJ2-2; TCRdb indicates TRBD1, and absent DNA this call remains unverified. The germline CDR1 and CDR2 sequences are SGHRS and YFSETQ. The CDR3 has 16 residues. CDR3 residues: CASSPPQGSTTGELFF.